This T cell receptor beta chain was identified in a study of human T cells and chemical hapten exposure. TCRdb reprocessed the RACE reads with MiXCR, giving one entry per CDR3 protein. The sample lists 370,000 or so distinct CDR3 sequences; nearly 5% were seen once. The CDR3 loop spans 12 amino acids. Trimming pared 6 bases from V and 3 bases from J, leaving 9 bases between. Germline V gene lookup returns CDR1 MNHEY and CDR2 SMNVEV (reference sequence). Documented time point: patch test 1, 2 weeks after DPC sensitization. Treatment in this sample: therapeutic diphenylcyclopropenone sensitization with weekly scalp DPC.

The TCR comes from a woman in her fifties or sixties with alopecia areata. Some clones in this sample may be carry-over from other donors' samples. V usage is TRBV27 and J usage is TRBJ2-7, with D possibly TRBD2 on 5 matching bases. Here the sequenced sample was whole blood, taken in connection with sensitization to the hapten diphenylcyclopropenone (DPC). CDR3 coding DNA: TGTGCCAGCAGATCGAGCGGCTACGAGCAGTACTTC. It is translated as CASRSSGYEQYF.